This TCR beta chain was found in a study of cytomegalovirus exposure and HLA in healthy donors (TCRdb year 2017). Study-wide context: In an earlier analysis of under 750 of the donors, around 290 Gb of sequence data and 100 million or so unique TCR beta sequences from roughly 200 million T cells were reported. An early release that covered several hundred HLA-typed donors contained around 300 gigabases of sequencing data and 80 million or so unique TCR sequences. Of the roughly 400 genotyped donors, around 81% fell in the genetic ancestry cluster associated with self-reported Caucasian donors. The aim of the study was to test whether cataloging public T cell receptors could identify signatures of past pathogen exposure. The study profiled the T cell repertoires of some 610 subjects by immunosequencing and related them to cytomegalovirus serostatus. Along with the approximately 620-subject first cohort, a separate validation cohort of approximately 110 different subjects was used. To predict cytomegalovirus infection status, the study combined high-throughput TCR immunosequencing, statistical association of individual TCRs with disease status, and machine learning. A later analysis re-analyzed previously published TCR beta repertoires from 600 to 850 donors and added high-resolution HLA genotyping to study TCR occurrence patterns. Rather than drawing on any new phenotypic data, the later analysis identified candidate immune exposures from TCR beta sequences and the way those sequences occurred across donors. An earlier analysis of some 500 of the donors applied high-throughput TCR beta sequencing to assess whether each TCR beta V gene segment acted as functional or pseudogenic. Donor age, sex, ethnicity and CMV serostatus were collected together with the repertoire data. Genome-wide SNP genotypes for about three fifths of the roughly 670 donors were used in a later genetic analysis, which treated that subset as a discovery cohort. All discovery cohort repertoires had been generated using a single sequencing platform. Class I and class II HLA loci were covered by the typing at four-digit resolution. The number of donors typed differed by locus, with roughly 620-630 for A, B, C, DRB1 and DQB1, roughly 520 for DQA1, 600 to 610 for DPA1, and around 430 for DPB1. Roughly 5 DR-DQ haplotypes were treated as single units for association and clustering because of strong linkage in the cohort. Across around 400 genotyped donors of the cohort, an average of about 240,000 unique TCR beta nucleotide sequences per donor were sequenced, and roughly 20% of those sequences were non-productive.

Libraries came from the immunoSEQ multiplex PCR assay. For the multiplex PCR, a mixture combining 60 forward primers for TCR Vbeta segments and 13 reverse primers for TCR Jbeta segments was used. A multiplex PCR assay on genomic DNA amplified the CDR3 region of rearranged TCR beta genes. The Illumina HiSeq System was used to sequence the amplified TCR beta libraries as 87-base-pair reads. The published analysis was carried out like this. A later analysis counted 75 million to 100 million unique TCR beta chains across the approximately 700 repertoires, and roughly 11 million of these chains were shared by at least two donors. A nearest-neighbor algorithm error-corrected the raw reads and collapsed the reads into unique sequences, merging closely related sequences to remove PCR and sequencing errors. To assign V, D and J gene segments, CDR3 sequences were aligned to IMGT reference sequences. For a sequence to be retained, a match of at least six nucleotides to both a V gene segment and a J gene segment was required. Rearrangements were classified as productive when the CDR3 lacked stop codons and remained in frame with V and J, and all other rearrangements were classified as non-productive. CDR3 was defined according to IMGT convention as the region running from the second conserved V-encoded cysteine to the conserved J-encoded phenylalanine. Sequences without an unambiguous match to a single V gene segment were excluded from the earlier analysis of several hundred of the donors. In an earlier analysis of about 590 of the donors, a V segment was called functional when productive rearrangements were above 56.7%, and segregating when the standard deviation between donors exceeded 5%. A statistical classification framework was built to diagnose cytomegalovirus status from the catalog of TCR beta chain sequences. A later analysis assigned V and J genes by comparing TCR nucleotide sequences with IMGT/GENE-DB human TR gene sequences. In a later analysis, CDR3 sequences and most-parsimonious VDJ recombination scenarios were assigned using the TCRdist pipeline. In a later analysis, each TCR beta chain was defined by its CDR3 amino acid sequence together with its V-gene family, and reads lacking a unique V-gene family were excluded. As a way to deal with suspected cross-contamination and a sequencing artifact, a later analysis dropped 450 to 600 nucleotide sequences that were highly shared and had low generation probability. A later analysis calculated a clonal expansion index for each public chain from normalized within-repertoire ranks of inferred template counts. Generation probabilities in a later analysis came from a VDJ recombination model fitted to out-of-frame rearrangements, and those results were checked against IGoR. A later analysis scored TCR-TCR, TCR-HLA and TCR-CMV co-occurrence with hypergeometric tests, applying a repertoire-size bias correction to TCR pairs. To estimate false discovery rates, a later analysis permuted the HLA or CMV assignments 20 times. A later analysis grouped co-occurring TCRs with DBSCAN, adding TCRdist sequence similarity when clustering within HLA-allele-positive subsets. For co-occurrence clustering, repertoires with fewer than 30,000 or more than 120,000 public chains were excluded, along with five or six repertoires with anomalous nucleotide sharing. TCRdb stores this immuneACCESS table with in-frame sequences only. Part of the clones is absent; in the studies checked, under half of the shortfall reflects unresolved V genes, and no reason is known for the rest. V and J calls and clone size are those listed in that table; D and trimming were worked out from the DNA. The sample yields tens of thousands of clones; over 55% were counted once. The ten most abundant clones make up 5.9% of the sample.

In the case of this clone: Its target antigen remains unknown. No much larger clonotype is one base removed from it; base qualities were not supplied.

Broader findings and caveats from the paper: When HLA alleles, especially DR and DQ, strongly co-occurred, TCR associations were difficult to assign to individual alleles. Because HLA typing was unavailable for some donors at each locus, only the typed subset was used in association tests. At a false discovery rate of 0.05, a later analysis linked around 17,000 TCR beta sequences to specific HLA alleles. Compared with equally common non-associated chains, HLA-associated TCR beta chains in a later analysis were more clonally expanded and had lower generation probabilities. Some IMGT-functional V segments, including TRBV6-2 and TRBV6-3, could not be told apart with the 87-base-pair reads, so those segments were excluded. In vitro tests confirmed that three of the cytomegalovirus-associated TCR beta chains recognize cytomegalovirus antigens. In this cohort, only TCR beta chains were sequenced, and detectable features were limited by the absence of alpha or paired-chain data. According to the authors, the approach could potentially be generalized to other disease states and immunological phenotypes. A group of highly shared sequence variants was considered likely to be a technical artifact of the sequencing pipeline. A further reported finding was that TCR beta sequences accurately predicted the HLA-A and HLA-B alleles for most subjects in the first cohort. A later genetic analysis associated a missense DCLRE1C variant with V-gene and J-gene trimming of TCR beta chains, and an independent cohort replicated the association. In both the original and validation cohorts, the classifier was reported to diagnose cytomegalovirus status with high specificity and sensitivity. CMV serostatus was the only immune exposure information available for the cohort. In a later analysis, TCR association rates were found to vary across HLA loci, with the most associated TCRs seen for DRB1 alleles and the fewest for HLA-C alleles. Linkage disequilibrium might explain the correlated functional status among segregating V segments, but an unknown experimental factor could not be excluded. Broadly in line with IMGT annotations, most TCR beta V segments showed up in productive rearrangements about 90% or about 30% of the time in an earlier analysis of roughly 590 of the donors. The presence/absence analyses assumed that sequencing depth was roughly uniform across donors, and that assumption may not be true. While some public TCRs were present in many individuals, most TCR sequences turned up only very rarely across donors. In a later analysis, several top co-occurrence clusters were reported to appear linked to parvovirus B19, influenza, CMV and Epstein-Barr virus. Some 15 rarely observed V segments, including chromosome 9 orphons, were excluded from the earlier analysis of 550 to 700 of the donors because counts were too low. According to a later genetic analysis, donors in an Asian-associated ancestry cluster had fewer N-insertions in productive TCRs than the roughly 670-donor mean. The study gave a list of about 170 TCR beta chains associated with cytomegalovirus. A later analysis found that most CMV-associated TCR beta chains appeared HLA-restricted, with HLA associations seemingly driven largely by CMV exposure.

The cohort comprised several hundred healthy bone marrow donors. At the time of sampling, all cohort members were nominally healthy, though unrecorded immune exposures were likely present. The donor was CMV seropositive and belonged to the group of 250 to 300 seropositive cohort members. A peripheral blood sample was collected from each donor, and TCR beta sequencing was performed on peripheral blood mononuclear cells. Genomic DNA was extracted from the blood cell samples with the Qiagen DNeasy Blood Extraction Kit. The germline V gene (reference sequence) yields SGHNT for CDR1 and YYREEE for CDR2. After removal of 4 bases from V and 6 bases from J, the junction retains 9 bases not matched to a gene. The CDR3 goes from the cysteine to the phenylalanine over 15 residues. The retained sequence is limited to the CDR3, 45 bases, with the frame set at the first base.

The sequence is built from TRBV5-4 and TRBJ2-5, with 10 bases matching TRBD1. This clonotype was sampled from a boy between 10 and 17 years old in good health and CMV-seropositive. Source material: PBMCs. The CDR3: CASSRGQGREKTQYF. The DNA is as follows: TGTGCCAGCAGCCGGGGACAGGGGCGTGAAAAGACCCAGTACTTC.